A single sample is the source of the 26 T cell receptor beta chains below, sequenced in a study of shared clonotypes between healthy human individuals. Assay used: immunoSEQ multiplex PCR; TCRdb lists only in-frame clones, some missing. Of 2 million to 2.5 million clones in the sample, approximately 94% were seen once. The source material was naive CD4+ T cells sorted from blood. Subset in this sample: CD45RA+ positively selected. Receptors originate from a young man in good health.

V usage is TRBV5-8 and J usage is TRBJ2-3; TRBD1 matches at 9 bases. J lost 7 bases, V lost 2 bases, and 8 bases had no gene match. Germline CDR1 and CDR2: SGHTS and YDEGEE. The CDR3 length is 15 residues. CDR3 amino acids: CASSLPGQGWNTQYF. The CDR3 coding sequence is TGTGCCAGCAGCTTACCTGGACAGGGGTGGAATACGCAGTATTTT.

CDR3 amino acids: CASSGGQTYEQYF. DNA of the CDR3: TGTGCCAGCAGTGGGGGACAGACCTACGAGCAGTACTTC. The V and J genes are TRBV6-1 and TRBJ2-7, with 7 bases matching TRBD1. There are 13 residues in the CDR3. The V segment lost 4 bases and the J segment 2 bases; nucleotides outside the gene matches: 2. The germline gives CDR1 MNHNS, CDR2 SASEGT.

The chain recombines TRBV30 with TRBJ2-7, with no clear D. Germline CDR1 and CDR2: GTSNPN and SVGIG (reference sequence). The CDR3 extends over 11 amino acids. Trimming stripped 3 bases from V and 7 bases from J, with 10 bases between. The CDR3 here is CAWRMDGEQYF. The CDR3 DNA reads TGTGCCTGGAGGATGGACGGGGAGCAGTACTTC.

The V and J genes are TRBV6-6 and TRBJ2-5; D is unresolved. CDR3 length equals 16 residues. Germline-derived CDR1 and CDR2 are MNHNY and SVGAGI (reference sequence). V was clipped by 6 bases and J by 0 bases, with 17 bases between them. The CDR3 spells CASSSYLGSDQETQYF. The CDR3 bases are TGTGCCAGCAGCTCGTACCTAGGATCCGACCAAGAGACCCAGTACTTC.

The chain has TRBV15 and TRBJ1-2; D call uncertain. Germline V gene sequence: CDR1 LNHNV, CDR2 YYDKDF (reference sequence). The CDR3 has 16 amino acids. V lost 0 bases and J lost 4, with 15 bases in between. The DNA of the CDR3 is TGTGCCACCAGCAGAGACACCGATGCGGTAGGCTATGGCTACACCTTC. Translated: CATSRDTDAVGYGYTF.

A remark on this clone: The same CDR3 can be traced to other DNA sequences in this sample. The chain couples TRBV6-5 to TRBJ2-7; D might be TRBD2 (5 bases). The germline V gene has CDR1 MNHEY and CDR2 SVGAGI. The CDR3 length is 11 residues. The germline V and J ends were trimmed by 5 bases and 4 bases, with 6 bases remaining between them. In DNA, the CDR3 is TGTGCCAGCAGTCGAGGGTACGAGCAGTACTTC. Protein sequence: CASSRGYEQYF.

CDR3 DNA sequence: TGTGCCAGCAGTAGAAACAGGGACGGGACTGAAGCTTTCTTT. This codes for CASSRNRDGTEAFF. J is TRBJ1-1 and V is TRBV11-2; tentative D call: TRBD1 (6 bases). CDR1 and CDR2 from the germline V gene are SGHAT and FQNNGV. V lost 6 bases and J lost 5, with 16 bases in between. The CDR3 has 14 amino acids.

In its sample, this clone was seen a few times. Other DNA sequences from this sample encode an identical CDR3 as well. The rearrangement links TRBV19 to TRBJ2-2; TRBD1 matches 10 bases. J gave up 3 bases and V 3 bases, and 4 bases lay outside the gene matches. This CDR3 spans 16 amino acids. In germline, CDR1 is LNHDA, CDR2 SQIVND (reference sequence). The CDR3 region is CASSIRTGGDTGELFF. CDR3 sequence (DNA): TGTGCCAGTAGTATTCGGACAGGGGGTGACACCGGGGAGCTGTTTTTT.

This clone was observed once. The rearrangement links TRBV7-9 to TRBJ1-2; 8 nucleotides align to TRBD1. Losses at the gene ends were 1 base for V and 8 bases for J; bases not matched to a gene: 15. The germline V gene encodes CDR1 SEHNR and CDR2 FQNEAQ (reference sequence). This CDR3 contains 17 residues. DNA of the CDR3: TGTGCCAGCAGCTTAGACTTATCAGGGGGCCACTTGGGAGGCTACACCTTC. Translating it yields CASSLDLSGGHLGGYTF.

The rearrangement joins TRBV2 to TRBJ1-2; possibly TRBD1 for D (6 bases). The CDR3 consists of 14 residues. Germline V gene lookup returns CDR1 SNHLY and CDR2 FYNNEI. V was clipped by 5 bases and J by 6 bases, with 16 bases between them. The CDR3 spells CASSFLQGADGYTF. CDR3 DNA sequence: TGTGCCAGCAGTTTTTTACAGGGAGCCGATGGCTACACCTTC.

The rearrangement uses TRBV5-1 and TRBJ1-5; D remains ambiguous. Germline lookup yields CDR1 SGHRS and CDR2 YFSETQ. The CDR3 is 15 residues long. The V end lost 0 bases, the J end lost 4 bases, and 11 bases lay between the germline ends. The chain's CDR3 is CASSLGLGSNQPQHF. Written as DNA, the CDR3 is TGCGCCAGCAGCTTGGGGCTTGGGAGTAATCAGCCCCAGCATTTT. Using reference TRBV5-1 and TRBJ1-5 for the parts outside the CDR3, the full variable domain is KAGVTQTPRYLIKTRGQQVTLSCSPISGHRSVSWYQQTPGQGLQFLFEYFSETQRNKGNFPGRFSGRQFSNSRSEMNVSTLELGDSALYLCASSLGLGSNQPQHFGDGTRLSIL.

V is TRBV5-1 and J is TRBJ2-1; D not certain. This CDR3 has 13 amino acids. Germline V gives CDR1 SGHRS, CDR2 YFSETQ. The ends were cut back, 0 bases at V and 6 bases at J, with 7 bases in the middle. CDR3 coding DNA: TGCGCCAGCAGCTTGGAACCAAGCAATGAGCAGTTCTTC. Translating gives CASSLEPSNEQFF.

The rearrangement links TRBV5-4 to TRBJ2-7; 8 positions agree with TRBD2. The CDR3 has 15 residues. Germline CDR1 SGHNT, CDR2 YYREEE (reference sequence). The V gene end was trimmed by 3 bases and the J gene end by 6 bases; junction bases not matched to a gene: 11. The CDR3 DNA follows: TGTGCCAGCAGCTCCCAAGCGGGAGCCTTTTCCGAGCAGTACTTC. Its translation is CASSSQAGAFSEQYF. Together with reference TRBV5-4 and TRBJ2-7, the CDR3 gives the full variable domain: ETGVTQSPTHLIKTRGQQVTLRCSSQSGHNTVSWYQQALGQGPQFIFQYYREEENGRGNFPPRFSGLQFPNYSSELNVNALELDDSALYLCASSSQAGAFSEQYFGPGTRLTVT.

The genes are TRBV29-1 and TRBJ2-3, with 7 bases that match TRBD1. The junction had 2 bases not matched to a gene; V was cut back by 5 bases and J by 0 bases. Germline V gives CDR1 SQVTM, CDR2 ANQGSEA. The CDR3 consists of 13 residues. CDR3 sequence: CSVPTGSTDTQYF. The DNA for the CDR3 is TGCAGCGTTCCGACAGGGAGCACAGATACGCAGTATTTT.

The genes are TRBV6-5 and TRBJ1-5, with D possibly being TRBD1 (6 bases). The germline V gene has CDR1 MNHEY and CDR2 SVGAGI. V shed 6 bases and J shed 0 bases, with 12 bases lying between them. The CDR3 is 15 residues long. The CDR3 DNA is TGTGCCAGCAGGCCCAGGACAGTTAGCAATCAGCCCCAGCATTTT. It translates to CASRPRTVSNQPQHF.

The chain employs TRBV27 and TRBJ2-1, with D possibly TRBD2 on 6 matching bases. Germline lookup yields CDR1 MNHEY and CDR2 SMNVEV (reference sequence). There are 16 residues in the CDR3. Trimming pared 4 bases from V and 1 base from J, leaving 14 bases between. In nucleotides, the CDR3 is TGTGCCAGCAGTTCCCTAGGGAGGAGGTCCTACAATGAGCAGTTCTTC. The encoded protein is CASSSLGRRSYNEQFF.

The chain employs TRBV7-2 and TRBJ2-7, with D unresolved. Germline loops: CDR1 SGHTA, CDR2 FQGNSA. With 5 bases removed from V and 2 bases from J, the gap between germline ends came to 13 bases. There are 14 residues in the CDR3. Here the CDR3 reads CASSLRRKAYEQYF. CDR3 coding DNA: TGTGCCAGCAGCCTTCGACGGAAAGCCTACGAGCAGTACTTC.

Notes on this clone: An end of the junction differs from the germline gene, which may be a read error. Other DNA sequences in this specimen translate into the identical CDR3. The rearrangement uses TRBV5-1 and TRBJ1-5, with D uncertain. Germline V CDR1 and CDR2: SGHRS, YFSETQ. There are 13 residues in the CDR3. For the CDR3, the DNA is TGCGCCAGCAGTTTGGGAGTAGGGCAGCCCCAGCATTTT. Translating it yields CASSLGVGQPQHF.

The V gene is TRBV10-2, the J gene TRBJ2-5; D unresolved. The CDR3 loop spans 16 amino acids. With 7 bases removed from V and 5 bases from J, the gap between germline ends came to 23 bases. The germline V gene encodes CDR1 WSHSY and CDR2 SAAADI. Here the CDR3 reads CASTDAVPTEMETQYF. The CDR3 coding sequence is TGCGCCAGCACTGATGCGGTACCAACCGAGATGGAGACCCAGTACTTC.

V is TRBV6-5 and J is TRBJ2-1; a weak D match, TRBD2 (6 bases). This CDR3 region has 13 residues. Germline V CDR1 and CDR2: MNHEY, SVGAGI. Trimming stripped 6 bases from V and 7 bases from J, with 13 bases between. CDR3 coding DNA: TGTGCCAGCAGCCGGGGGAGTGGAAATGAGCAGTTCTTC. It encodes CASSRGSGNEQFF.

In regard to this clone: Additional DNA sequences in this sample encode the identical CDR3. This chain links TRBV6-5 with TRBJ1-6, with D uncertain. V gave up 4 bases and J gave up 7 bases, with 5 bases separating them. Germline-derived CDR1 and CDR2 are MNHEY and SVGAGI. The CDR3 runs 12 residues. The CDR3 loop is CASSSVNSPLHF. The CDR3 nucleotides are TGTGCCAGCAGTTCGGTAAATTCACCCCTCCACTTT.

The chain recombines TRBV7-2 with TRBJ2-2; possible D gene TRBD2, 5 bases. The CDR3 is made up of 15 amino acids. V shed 1 base and J shed 5 bases, with 11 bases lying between them. Germline V gene lookup returns CDR1 SGHTA and CDR2 FQGNSA. The CDR3 loop reads CASSLDGDTTGELFF. Here the CDR3 DNA reads TGTGCCAGCAGCTTAGACGGGGATACAACCGGGGAGCTGTTTTTT.

V usage is TRBV6-5 and J usage is TRBJ1-2; D perhaps matches TRBD1 (5 bases). V lost 6 bases, J lost 13 bases, and 21 bases lay in between. The CDR3 extends over 13 amino acids. Germline lookup yields CDR1 MNHEY and CDR2 SVGAGI. In DNA, the CDR3 is TGTGCCAGCAGCCCCGGGGTCGGCTATGGGGGCACCTTC. Encoded protein: CASSPGVGYGGTF.

Concerning this clone: Other DNA sequences in this sample translate to the same CDR3. The chain links TRBV7-3 to TRBJ1-1; D is ambiguous. Trimming shortened V by 4 bases and J by 0 bases, and 6 bases separated the two germline ends. Germline CDR1 SGHTA, CDR2 FQGTGA. The CDR3 is 13 residues long. The CDR3 sequence is CASSSQMNTEAFF. The CDR3 DNA follows: TGTGCCAGCAGCTCCCAGATGAACACTGAAGCTTTCTTT.

This clone was detected once. The genes are TRBV2 and TRBJ1-5; D is uncertain. The V end was cut by 0 bases, the J end by 8 bases, with 5 bases between. This CDR3 is built from 12 residues. Germline V lookup: CDR1 SNHLY, CDR2 FYNNEI. The CDR3 DNA reads as TGTGCCAGCAGTGAAGCAGGTGAGCCCCAGCATTTT. This translates into CASSEAGEPQHF.

This chain uses TRBV6-1 with TRBJ2-5; possibly TRBD1 or TRBD2 for D (7 bases each). This CDR3 is built from 13 residues. Trimming shortened V by 5 bases and J by 7 bases, and 14 bases separated the two germline ends. In germline, CDR1 is MNHNS, CDR2 SASEGT. The CDR3 DNA reads as TGTGCCAGCAGTTCACAGGGGAGGGGGACCCAGTACTTC. It yields the protein CASSSQGRGTQYF.